This T cell receptor (beta chain) was found in a study of T cell responses to AZD1222 COVID-19 vaccine. General study points: Donors were largely white British and mainly female; clonal diversity was possibly underestimated. Receipt of two AZD1222 doses was followed by a rise in Spike-specific TCR breadth and depth. Among vaccine-associated CD4 TCRs, coverage spanned spike, with dominance at 160-218 and 743-854.

Note on this clone: Antigen unknown.

Clones were read by immunoSEQ multiplex PCR, and TCRdb kept only the in-frame ones, dropping some. This sample carries approximately 92,000 clones, 80% to 90% of them seen once, and the ten largest clones take about a tenth. The ends were cut back, 0 bases at V and 0 bases at J, with 12 bases in the middle. The germline gives CDR1 LNHNV, CDR2 YYDKDF (reference sequence). The CDR3 runs to 17 residues. The rearrangement joins TRBV15 to TRBJ2-4, with D possibly matching TRBD2 (5 bases). The TCR was taken from an adult in good health. The starting material was peripheral blood, obtained on day 0 of AZD1222 vaccination. The CDR3 DNA sequence: TGTGCCACCAGCAGAGACCGGGGTGCCCAAGCCAAAAACATTCAGTACTTC. Translating gives CATSRDRGAQAKNIQYF.